This TCR beta chain comes out of a study of T cells in Graves' hyperthyroidism and ophthalmopathy. Authors of the study amplified TCR beta CDR3 regions from RNA transcripts. Primed by the HTBI set, a first-round RT-PCR was run on the TCR CDR3. MiXCR, run by TCRdb on the multiplex PCR reads, gives a single entry per CDR3 protein. The data contain a few hundred thousand distinct CDR3 sequences, under 15% of them seen just once; the ten biggest clones take up approximately 30%. V lost 3 bases to trimming and J lost 7 bases; unmatched junction nucleotides: 7. Germline V gene lookup returns CDR1 LNHDA and CDR2 SQIVND (reference sequence). This CDR3 has 15 amino acids. Whole-study findings and limits: Peripheral blood also featured most of the thyroid clonotypes expanded above 0.001.

This clonotype was seen more than once but under ten times. Its antigen remains unknown. These patients, aged 18 to 65, had recently diagnosed hyperthyroidism lasting under 2 months. Criteria for exclusion of patients were uncontrolled infection, other autoimmune disease, pregnancy or lactation. This sequence joins TRBV19 and TRBJ2-1; 9 bases agree with TRBD1. This receptor was taken from a woman in her twenties or thirties with Graves' hyperthyroidism. Material: blood. In DNA form, the CDR3 reads TGTGCCAGTAGTATTCTGGGACAGGGAAAAAATGAGCAGTTCTTC. Translated, it gives CASSILGQGKNEQFF.